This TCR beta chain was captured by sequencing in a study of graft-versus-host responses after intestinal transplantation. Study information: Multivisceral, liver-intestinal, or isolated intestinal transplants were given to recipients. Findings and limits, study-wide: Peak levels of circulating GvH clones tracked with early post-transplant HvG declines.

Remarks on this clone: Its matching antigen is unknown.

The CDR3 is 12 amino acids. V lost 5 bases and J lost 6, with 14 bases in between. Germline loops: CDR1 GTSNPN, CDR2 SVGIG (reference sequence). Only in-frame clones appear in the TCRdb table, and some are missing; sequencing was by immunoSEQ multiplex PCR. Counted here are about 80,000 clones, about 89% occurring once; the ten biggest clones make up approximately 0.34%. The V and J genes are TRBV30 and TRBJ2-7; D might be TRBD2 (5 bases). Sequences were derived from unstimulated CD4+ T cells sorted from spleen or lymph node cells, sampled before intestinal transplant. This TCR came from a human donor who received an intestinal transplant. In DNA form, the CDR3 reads TGTGCCTGGGGTCTACTTGGAGGCGAGCAGTACTTC. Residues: CAWGLLGGEQYF. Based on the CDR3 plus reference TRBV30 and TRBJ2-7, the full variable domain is SQTIHQWPATLVQPVGSPLSLECTVEGTSNPNLYWYRQAAGRGLQLLFYSVGIGQISSEVPQNLSASRPQDRQFILSSKKLLLSDSGFYLCAWGLLGGEQYFGPGTRLTVT.